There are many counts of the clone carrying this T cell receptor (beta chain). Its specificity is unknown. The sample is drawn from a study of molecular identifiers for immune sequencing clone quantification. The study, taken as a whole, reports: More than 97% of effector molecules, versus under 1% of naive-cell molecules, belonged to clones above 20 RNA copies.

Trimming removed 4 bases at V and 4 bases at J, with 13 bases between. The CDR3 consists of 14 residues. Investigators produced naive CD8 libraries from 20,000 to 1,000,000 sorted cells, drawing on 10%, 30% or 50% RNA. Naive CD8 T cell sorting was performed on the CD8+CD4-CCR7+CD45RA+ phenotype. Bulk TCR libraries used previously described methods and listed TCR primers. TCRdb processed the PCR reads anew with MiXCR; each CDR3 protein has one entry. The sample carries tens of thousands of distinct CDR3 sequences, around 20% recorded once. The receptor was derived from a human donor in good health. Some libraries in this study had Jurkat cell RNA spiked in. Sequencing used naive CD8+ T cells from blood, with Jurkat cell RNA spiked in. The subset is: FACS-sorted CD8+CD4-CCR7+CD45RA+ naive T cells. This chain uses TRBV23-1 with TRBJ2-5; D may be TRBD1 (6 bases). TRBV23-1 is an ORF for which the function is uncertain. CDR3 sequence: CASSLWQGLETQYF. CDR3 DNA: TGCGCCAGCAGTCTTTGGCAGGGGCTAGAGACCCAGTACTTC.